Included here is one T cell receptor beta chain sequence, with context. The CDR3 is made up of 13 amino acids. The germline gives CDR1 ENHRY, CDR2 SYGVKD. V was pared by 0 bases and J by 6 bases, with 8 bases between. An amount of RNA that ranged from about 0.45 to 1 ug was reverse transcribed with random hexamers. TCR beta CDR3 was amplified by immunoSEQ covering 54 Vbeta and 13 Jbeta. Each CDR3 protein gets one entry after TCRdb re-called the immunoSEQ multiplex PCR reads with MiXCR. The sample lists roughly 130,000 distinct CDR3 sequences, roughly 94% occurring once. The data stem from a study of CD8 T cells in Susac syndrome.

The sample consisted of CD4+ T cells from PBMCs. The receptor comes from a human donor with multiple sclerosis. The chain uses TRBV10-3 and TRBJ1-2; D not certain. The CDR3 sequence is CAISESEANGYTF. CDR3 DNA: TGTGCCATCAGTGAGTCGGAGGCGAATGGCTACACCTTC.